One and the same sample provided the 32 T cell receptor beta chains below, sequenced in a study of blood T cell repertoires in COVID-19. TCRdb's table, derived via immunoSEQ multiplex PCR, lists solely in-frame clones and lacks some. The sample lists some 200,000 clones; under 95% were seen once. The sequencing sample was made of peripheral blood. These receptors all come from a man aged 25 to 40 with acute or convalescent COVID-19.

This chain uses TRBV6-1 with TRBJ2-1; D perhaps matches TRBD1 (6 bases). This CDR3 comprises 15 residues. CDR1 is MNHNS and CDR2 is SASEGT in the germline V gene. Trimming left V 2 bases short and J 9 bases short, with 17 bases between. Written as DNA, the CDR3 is TGTGCCAGCAGTGAACTTTACAGGGTATCGCGTGAGCAGTTCTTC. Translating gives CASSELYRVSREQFF.

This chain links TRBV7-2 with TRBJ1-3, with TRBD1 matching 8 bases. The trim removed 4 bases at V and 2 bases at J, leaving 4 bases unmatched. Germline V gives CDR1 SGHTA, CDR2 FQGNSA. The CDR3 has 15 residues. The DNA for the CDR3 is TGTGCCAGCAGCTACCGACAGGGGACTGGAAACACCATATATTTT. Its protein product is CASSYRQGTGNTIYF. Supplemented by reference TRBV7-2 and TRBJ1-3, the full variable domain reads GAGVSQSPSNKVTEKGKDVELRCDPISGHTALYWYRQSLGQGLEFLIYFQGNSAPDKSGLPSDRFSAERTGGSVSTLTIQRTQQEDSAVYLCASSYRQGTGNTIYFGEGSWLTVV.

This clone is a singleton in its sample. CDR3 amino acids: CASSYSLGRNIDTQYF. In DNA form, the CDR3 reads TGTGCCAGCAGTTACTCTCTCGGGAGAAATATTGATACGCAGTATTTT. The chain has TRBV6-5 and TRBJ2-3; tentative D call: TRBD2 (6 bases). Germline CDR1 is MNHEY and CDR2 is SVGAGI. Trimming removed 0 bases from V and 6 bases from J, with 16 bases in between. The CDR3 totals 16 residues.

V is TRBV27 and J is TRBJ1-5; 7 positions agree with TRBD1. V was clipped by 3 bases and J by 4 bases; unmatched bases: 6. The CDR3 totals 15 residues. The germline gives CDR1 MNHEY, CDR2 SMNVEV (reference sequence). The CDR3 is CASSFTGEVNQPQHF. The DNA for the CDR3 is TGTGCCAGCAGTTTCACAGGGGAGGTGAATCAGCCCCAGCATTTT.

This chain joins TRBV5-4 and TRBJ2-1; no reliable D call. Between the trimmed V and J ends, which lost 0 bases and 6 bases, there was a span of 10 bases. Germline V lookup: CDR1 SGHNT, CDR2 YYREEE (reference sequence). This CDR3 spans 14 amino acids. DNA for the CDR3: TGTGCCAGCAGCTTGGGGCTAGAGTTCAATGAGCAGTTCTTC. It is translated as CASSLGLEFNEQFF.

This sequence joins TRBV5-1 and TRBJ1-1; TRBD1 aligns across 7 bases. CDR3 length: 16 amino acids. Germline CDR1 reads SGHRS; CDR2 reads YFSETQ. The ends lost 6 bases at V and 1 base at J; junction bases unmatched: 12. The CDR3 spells CASTQTTGTANTEAFF. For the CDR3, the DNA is TGCGCCAGCACACAAACAACCGGGACAGCGAACACTGAAGCTTTCTTT.

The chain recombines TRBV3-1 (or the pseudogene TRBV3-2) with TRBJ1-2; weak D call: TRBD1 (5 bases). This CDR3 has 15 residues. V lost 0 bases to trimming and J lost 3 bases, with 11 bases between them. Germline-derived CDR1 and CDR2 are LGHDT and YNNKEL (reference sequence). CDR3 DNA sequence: TGTGCCAGCAGCCAAGATGCAGGGTGGGACTATGGCTACACCTTC. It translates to CASSQDAGWDYGYTF.

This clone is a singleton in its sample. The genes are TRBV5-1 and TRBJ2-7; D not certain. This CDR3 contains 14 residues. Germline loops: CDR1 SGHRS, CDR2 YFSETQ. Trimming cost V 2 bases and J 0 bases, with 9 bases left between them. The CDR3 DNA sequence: TGCGCCAGCAGCTTTCAATCCAACTCCTACGAGCAGTACTTC. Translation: CASSFQSNSYEQYF. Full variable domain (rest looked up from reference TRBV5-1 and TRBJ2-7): KAGVTQTPRYLIKTRGQQVTLSCSPISGHRSVSWYQQTPGQGLQFLFEYFSETQRNKGNFPGRFSGRQFSNSRSEMNVSTLELGDSALYLCASSFQSNSYEQYFGPGTRLTVT.

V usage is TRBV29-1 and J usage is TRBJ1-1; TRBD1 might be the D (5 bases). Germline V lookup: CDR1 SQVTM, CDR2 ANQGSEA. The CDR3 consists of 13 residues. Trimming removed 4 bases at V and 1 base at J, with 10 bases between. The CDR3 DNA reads TGCAGCGTTGCCTCCGGGGGGAACACTGAAGCTTTCTTT. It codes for CSVASGGNTEAFF.

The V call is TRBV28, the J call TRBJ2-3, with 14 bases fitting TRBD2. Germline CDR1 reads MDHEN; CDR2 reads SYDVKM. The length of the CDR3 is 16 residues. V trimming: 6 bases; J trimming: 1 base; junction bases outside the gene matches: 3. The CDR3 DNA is TGTGCCAGCAGGCCGACTAGCGGGAGGGGCACAGATACGCAGTATTTT. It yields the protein CASRPTSGRGTDTQYF.

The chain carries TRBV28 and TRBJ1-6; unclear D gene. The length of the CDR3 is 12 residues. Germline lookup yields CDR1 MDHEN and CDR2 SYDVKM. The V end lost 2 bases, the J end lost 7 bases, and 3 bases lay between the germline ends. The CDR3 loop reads CASSLENSPLHF. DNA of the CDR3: TGTGCCAGCAGTTTAGAGAATTCACCCCTCCACTTT.

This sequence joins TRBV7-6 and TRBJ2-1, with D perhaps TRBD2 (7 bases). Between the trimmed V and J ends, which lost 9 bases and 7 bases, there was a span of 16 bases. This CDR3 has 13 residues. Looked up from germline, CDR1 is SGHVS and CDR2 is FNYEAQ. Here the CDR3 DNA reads TGTGCCAGTGGGGGGGGGCGGGCAAATGAGCAGTTCTTC. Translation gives CASGGGRANEQFF.

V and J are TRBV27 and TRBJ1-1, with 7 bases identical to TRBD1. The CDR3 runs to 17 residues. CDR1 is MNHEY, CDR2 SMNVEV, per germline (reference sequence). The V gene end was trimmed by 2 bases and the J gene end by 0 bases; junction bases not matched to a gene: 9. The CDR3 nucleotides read TGTGCCAGCAGTTTAACAGGGGAAGGGGCTATGAACACTGAAGCTTTCTTT. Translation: CASSLTGEGAMNTEAFF.

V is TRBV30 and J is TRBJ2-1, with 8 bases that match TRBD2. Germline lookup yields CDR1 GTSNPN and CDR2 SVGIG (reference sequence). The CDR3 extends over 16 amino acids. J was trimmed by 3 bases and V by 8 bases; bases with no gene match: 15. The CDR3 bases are TGTGCCGGCTGGGACGGCCCGGGACTAGTCTACAATGAGCAGTTCTTC. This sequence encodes CAGWDGPGLVYNEQFF.

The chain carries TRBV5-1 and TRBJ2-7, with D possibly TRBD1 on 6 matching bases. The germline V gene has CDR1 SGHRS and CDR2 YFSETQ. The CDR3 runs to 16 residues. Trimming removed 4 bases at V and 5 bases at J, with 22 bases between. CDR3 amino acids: CASSQGMGASAHEQYF. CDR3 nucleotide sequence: TGCGCCAGCAGCCAGGGGATGGGGGCATCTGCCCACGAGCAGTACTTC.

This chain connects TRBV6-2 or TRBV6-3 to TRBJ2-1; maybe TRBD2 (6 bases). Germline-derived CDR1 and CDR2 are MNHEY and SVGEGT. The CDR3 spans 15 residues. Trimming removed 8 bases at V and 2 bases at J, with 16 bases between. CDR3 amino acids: CASGRRGGTYNEQFF. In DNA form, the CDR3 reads TGTGCCAGCGGCCGGCGGGGCGGGACCTACAATGAGCAGTTCTTC.

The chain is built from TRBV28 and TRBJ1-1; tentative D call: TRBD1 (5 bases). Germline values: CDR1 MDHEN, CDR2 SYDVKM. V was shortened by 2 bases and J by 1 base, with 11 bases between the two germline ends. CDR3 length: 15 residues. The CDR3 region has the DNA TGTGCCAGCAGTTTACTGGACACATGGAACACTGAAGCTTTCTTT. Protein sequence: CASSLLDTWNTEAFF.

The CDR3 loop reads CASSLEGQTNSPLHF. DNA for the CDR3: TGTGCCAGCAGCTTAGAGGGACAGACTAATTCACCCCTCCACTTT. The rearrangement joins TRBV11-2 to TRBJ1-6; TRBD1 matches 7 bases. Trimming cost V 0 bases and J 6 bases; bases outside gene matches: 2. The CDR3 sequence is 15 residues long. Per the germline V gene, CDR1 is SGHAT and CDR2 is FQNNGV.

The CDR3 DNA is TGTGCCAGCACCCCTGGGGGGGCTGGGGCCAACGTCCTGACTTTC. Its translation is CASTPGGAGANVLTF. The genes are TRBV27 and TRBJ2-6; 7 bases fit TRBD2. The junction had 5 bases not matched to a gene; V was cut back by 7 bases and J by 2 bases. The CDR3 covers 15 residues. The germline V gene encodes CDR1 MNHEY and CDR2 SMNVEV (reference sequence).

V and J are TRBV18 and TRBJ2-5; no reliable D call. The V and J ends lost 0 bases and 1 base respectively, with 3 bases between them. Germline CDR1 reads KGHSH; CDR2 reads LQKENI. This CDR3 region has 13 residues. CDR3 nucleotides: TGTGCCAGCTCACCACCGAGCCAAGAGACCCAGTACTTC. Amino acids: CASSPPSQETQYF.

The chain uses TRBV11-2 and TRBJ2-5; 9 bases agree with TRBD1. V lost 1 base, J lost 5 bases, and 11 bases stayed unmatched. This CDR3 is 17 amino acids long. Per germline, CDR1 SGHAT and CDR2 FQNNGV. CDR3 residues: CASSLGPSGTGYETQYF. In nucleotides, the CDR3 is TGTGCCAGCAGCTTAGGGCCGTCCGGGACAGGGTATGAGACCCAGTACTTC.

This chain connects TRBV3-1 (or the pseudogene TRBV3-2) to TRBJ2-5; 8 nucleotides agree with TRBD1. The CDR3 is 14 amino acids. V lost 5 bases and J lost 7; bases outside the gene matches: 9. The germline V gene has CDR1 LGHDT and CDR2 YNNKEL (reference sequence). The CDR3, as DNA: TGTGCCAGCAGCAACACAGGGGGGAGTGGGACCCAGTACTTC. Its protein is CASSNTGGSGTQYF.

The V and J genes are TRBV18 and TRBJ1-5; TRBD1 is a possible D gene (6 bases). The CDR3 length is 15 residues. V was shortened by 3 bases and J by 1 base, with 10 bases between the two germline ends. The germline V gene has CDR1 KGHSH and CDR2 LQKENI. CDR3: CASSPRGQSNQPQHF. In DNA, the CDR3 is TGTGCCAGCTCACCCAGGGGCCAGAGCAATCAGCCCCAGCATTTT.

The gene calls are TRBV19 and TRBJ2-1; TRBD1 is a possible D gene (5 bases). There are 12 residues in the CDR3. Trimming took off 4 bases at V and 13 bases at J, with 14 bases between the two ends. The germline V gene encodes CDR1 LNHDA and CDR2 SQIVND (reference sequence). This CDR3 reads CASSTQGGRQFF. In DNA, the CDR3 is TGTGCCAGTAGTACGCAGGGTGGTAGACAGTTCTTC.

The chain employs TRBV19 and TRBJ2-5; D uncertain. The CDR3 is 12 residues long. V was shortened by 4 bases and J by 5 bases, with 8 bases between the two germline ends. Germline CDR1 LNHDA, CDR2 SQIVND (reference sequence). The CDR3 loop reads CASSRSRETQYF. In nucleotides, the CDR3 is TGTGCCAGTAGTAGGTCACGGGAGACCCAGTACTTC.

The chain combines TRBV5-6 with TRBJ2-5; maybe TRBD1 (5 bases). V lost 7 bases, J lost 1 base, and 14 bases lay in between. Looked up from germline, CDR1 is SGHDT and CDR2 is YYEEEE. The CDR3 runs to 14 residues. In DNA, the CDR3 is TGTGCCAGCTTAACAGGTGCCTCCCAAGAGACCCAGTACTTC. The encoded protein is CASLTGASQETQYF.

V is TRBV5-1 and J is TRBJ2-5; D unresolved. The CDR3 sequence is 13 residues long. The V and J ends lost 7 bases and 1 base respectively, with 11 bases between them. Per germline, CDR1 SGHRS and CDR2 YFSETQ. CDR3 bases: TGCGCCAGCTCGTCCCCTCCCCAAGAGACCCAGTACTTC. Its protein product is CASSSPPQETQYF.

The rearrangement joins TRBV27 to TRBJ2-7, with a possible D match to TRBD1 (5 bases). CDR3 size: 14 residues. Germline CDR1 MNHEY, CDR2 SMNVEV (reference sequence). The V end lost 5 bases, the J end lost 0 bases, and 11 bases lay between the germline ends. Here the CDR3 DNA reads TGTGCCAGCAGTGACCCGACAGTCTCCTACGAGCAGTACTTC. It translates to CASSDPTVSYEQYF.

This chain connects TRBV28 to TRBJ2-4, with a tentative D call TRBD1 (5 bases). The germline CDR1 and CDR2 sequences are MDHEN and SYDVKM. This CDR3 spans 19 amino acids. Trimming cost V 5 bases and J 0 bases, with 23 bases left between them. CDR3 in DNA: TGTGCCAGCAGTCTATTGGACAAGTTCATTCAACTAGCCAAAAACATTCAGTACTTC. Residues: CASSLLDKFIQLAKNIQYF.

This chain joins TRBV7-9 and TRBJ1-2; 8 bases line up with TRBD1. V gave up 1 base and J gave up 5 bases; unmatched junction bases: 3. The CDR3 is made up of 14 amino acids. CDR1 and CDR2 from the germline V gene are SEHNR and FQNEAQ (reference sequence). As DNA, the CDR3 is TGTGCCAGCAGCTTAGGGACAGGGATATATGGCTACACCTTC. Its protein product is CASSLGTGIYGYTF.

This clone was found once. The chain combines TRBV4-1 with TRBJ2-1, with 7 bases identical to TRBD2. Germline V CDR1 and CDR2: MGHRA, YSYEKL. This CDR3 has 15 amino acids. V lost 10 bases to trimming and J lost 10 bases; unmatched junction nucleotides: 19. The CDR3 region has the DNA TGCGCCACCCGACACATTGGGGGGGAAAAACGGGAGCAGTTCTTC. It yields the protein CATRHIGGEKREQFF.

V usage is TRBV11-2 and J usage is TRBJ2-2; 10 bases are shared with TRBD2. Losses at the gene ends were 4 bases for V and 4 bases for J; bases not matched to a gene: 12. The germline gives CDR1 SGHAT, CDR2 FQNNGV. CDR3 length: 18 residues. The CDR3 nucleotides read TGTGCCAGCAGCTCCGAACGACGCGGACTAGCGGCCACCGGGGAGCTGTTTTTT. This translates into CASSSERRGLAATGELFF.